This T cell receptor beta chain emerged from a study of CD8 T cells in ankylosing spondylitis. The study's findings and limits: Existing reports had already noted some motif variants in reactive arthritis synovial fluid and blood. Several highly homologous variants formed a TCR beta motif that appeared characteristic of ankylosing spondylitis blood. Disease-associated clones were reportedly significantly overrepresented in matched ankylosing spondylitis synovial fluid.

MiXCR, applied by TCRdb to the 5' RACE reads, yields one record per CDR3 protein. This table holds a few hundred thousand distinct CDR3 sequences, roughly a quarter found once. On this clonotype: Its cognate antigen is unknown.

V was clipped by 0 bases and J by 5 bases, with 16 bases between them. Looked up from germline, CDR1 is DFQATT and CDR2 is SNEGSKA (reference sequence). This CDR3 region has 15 residues. The chain combines TRBV20-1 with TRBJ2-5, with D tentatively TRBD1 or TRBD2 (5 bases each). The sequencing input was blood, either unsorted or a sorted T cell fraction (not recorded which). This clonotype was sampled from a male donor with ankylosing spondylitis or in good health (not recorded which). CDR3 in DNA: TGCAGTGCTAGAGATCTCACTAGGTGGGGGGAGACCCAGTACTTC. This translates into CSARDLTRWGETQYF.